This passage covers 6 T cell receptor beta chains from one sample sequenced in a study of response to subunit inactivated influenza vaccine. TCRdb reanalysed the RT-PCR reads using MiXCR and keeps one entry per CDR3 protein. The sample records 400,000 to 550,000 distinct CDR3 sequences, roughly 23% being singletons. The sample in question was CD4+ T cells sorted from PBMCs, obtained more than 4 days after vaccination. The receptors stem from a man between 45 and 60 years old who received an inactivated influenza vaccine.

This clonotype has a handful of counts. The chain has TRBV6-2 or TRBV6-3 and TRBJ2-4, with a tentative D call TRBD2 (5 bases). The CDR3 loop spans 18 amino acids. Germline-derived CDR1 and CDR2 are MNHEY and SVGEGT. V lost 6 bases and J 0 bases, leaving 21 bases between the germline ends. CDR3 coding DNA: TGTGCCAGCAGCTCCCGATCGGGGTATGGGATAGCCAAAAACATTCAGTACTTC. This gives the protein CASSSRSGYGIAKNIQYF.

The chain has TRBV15 and TRBJ2-7; TRBD2 aligns across 10 bases. Germline assignment: CDR1 LNHNV and CDR2 YYDKDF (reference sequence). The CDR3 covers 15 residues. Trimming took 2 bases from V and 3 from J; bases not matched to a gene: 4. The CDR3 coding sequence is TGTGCCACCAGCAGACAGCGGGAGGGGCTCTACGAGCAGTACTTC. It codes for CATSRQREGLYEQYF.

J is TRBJ2-1 and V is TRBV4-3; perhaps TRBD2 as D (6 bases). Germline loops: CDR1 LGHNA, CDR2 YSLEER. The CDR3 loop spans 16 amino acids. Trimming removed 5 bases from V and 0 bases from J, with 14 bases in between. In nucleotides, the CDR3 is TGCGCCAGCAGCGTAACGGGAGAAAGCTCCTACAATGAGCAGTTCTTC. Translated: CASSVTGESSYNEQFF.

The genes are TRBV10-2 and TRBJ1-2; D call uncertain. The V gene's germline CDR1 is WSHSY and CDR2 SAAADI. The CDR3 length is 14 residues. V lost 3 bases to trimming and J lost 4 bases, with 12 bases between them. In DNA form, the CDR3 reads TGCGCCAGCAGTGACAACAGCATCACCTATGGCTACACCTTC. Its translation: CASSDNSITYGYTF.

This clonotype was seen a handful of times. This sequence joins TRBV7-8 and TRBJ2-1; 14 positions agree with TRBD2. Germline V gene lookup returns CDR1 SGHVS and CDR2 FQNEAQ. Trimming removed 5 bases from V and 4 bases from J; junction bases left unmatched: 1. CDR3 size: 15 residues. CDR3 sequence reads: CASSRTSGRYNEQFF. The CDR3 nucleotides read TGTGCCAGCAGCCGGACTAGCGGGAGGTACAATGAGCAGTTCTTC. The whole variable domain, filled in from reference TRBV7-8 and TRBJ2-1, reads GAGVSQSPRYKVAKRGQDVALRCDPISGHVSLFWYQQALGQGPEFLTYFQNEAQLDKSGLPSDRFFAERPEGSVSTLKIQRTQQEDSAVYLCASSRTSGRYNEQFFGPGTRLTVL.

This clonotype was recorded a few times. The gene calls are TRBV3-1 and TRBJ1-1; no firm D call. Germline V lookup: CDR1 LGHDT, CDR2 YNNKEL (reference sequence). The CDR3 is 11 amino acids. DNA for the CDR3: TGTGCGGTCCGCGCTGCTGGTGAAGCTTTCTTT. Amino acids: CAVRAAGEAFF.